These T cell receptor beta chains were read from a single sample in a study of PD-1 blockade in classical Hodgkin lymphoma. Method: immunoSEQ multiplex PCR; TCRdb's copy keeps in-frame clones and lacks some. The table includes some 48,000 clones, 70% to 80% detected once. The starting material was peripheral blood mononuclear cells (PBMCs), obtained before the fourth cycle of nivolumab. The receptors were gathered from a human donor with classical Hodgkin lymphoma. The CDR3 runs from the conserved cysteine through the conserved F or W. Each record gives: D gene, J gene, clone size, V gene, CDR3 protein, CDR3 DNA. D genes are given only for firm matches. Rows give clone size only sometimes, using once, few, many, or a class for an expanded clone.

NA,TRBJ2-7,once,TRBV10-3,CAISEGAMPSEQYF,TGTGCCATCAGTGAAGGTGCGATGCCGTCCGAGCAGTACTTC
NA,TRBJ1-1,NA,TRBV15,CATSREAREAFF,TGTGCCACCAGCAGAGAGGCCCGGGAAGCTTTCTTT
NA,TRBJ1-4,NA,TRBV21-1,CASSKVGGPTNEKLFF,TGTGCCAGCAGCAAAGTAGGGGGCCCGACTAATGAAAAACTGTTTTTT
TRBD1,TRBJ1-3,NA,TRBV9,CASSVAGGSSGNTIYF,TGTGCCAGCAGCGTAGCAGGGGGAAGCTCTGGAAACACCATATATTTT
TRBD1,TRBJ2-3,NA,TRBV4-3,CASSLELPGQGADTQYF,TGCGCCAGCAGCCTTGAACTGCCGGGACAGGGAGCAGATACGCAGTATTTT
NA,TRBJ2-4,NA,TRBV14,CASSLLLGDIQYF,TGTGCCAGCAGCCTCTTATTGGGGGACATTCAGTACTTC
NA,TRBJ2-3,NA,TRBV5-1,CASSALDTSTDTQYF,TGCGCCAGCAGCGCACTAGACACTAGCACAGATACGCAGTATTTT
NA,TRBJ1-2,NA,TRBV28,CASSPTGGAHYGYTF,TGTGCCAGCAGTCCGACCGGGGGGGCGCACTATGGCTACACCTTC
NA,TRBJ1-2,NA,TRBV2,CASSEVPTGSYGYTF,TGTGCCAGCAGTGAAGTCCCCACAGGTTCCTATGGCTACACCTTC
NA,TRBJ2-3,NA,TRBV15,CATSTRAGAVDTQYF,TGTGCCACCAGCACTAGGGCAGGGGCGGTAGATACGCAGTATTTT
TRBD2,TRBJ2-3,NA,TRBV5-1,CASSLEAGGYTQYF,TGCGCCAGCAGCTTAGAAGCGGGAGGCTATACGCAGTATTTT
NA,TRBJ1-2,NA,TRBV19,CASSIRTQGLGYTF,TGTGCCAGTAGTATTAGGACACAGGGCCTTGGCTACACCTTC
NA,TRBJ1-2,NA,TRBV5-5,CASSPPEGYGYGYTF,TGTGCCAGCAGCCCCCCGGAGGGGTATGGCTATGGCTACACCTTC
NA,TRBJ2-1,NA,TRBV6-6,CASIPQGLGNEQFF,TGTGCCAGCATTCCGCAGGGTCTGGGCAATGAGCAGTTCTTC
NA,TRBJ1-2,NA,TRBV27,CASSTGQVGYTF,TGTGCCAGCAGTACGGGACAAGTCGGCTACACCTTC
NA,TRBJ2-7,NA,TRBV6-5,CASSSTTAYEQYF,TGTGCCAGCAGTTCGACGACGGCCTACGAGCAGTACTTC
NA,TRBJ2-5,NA,TRBV10-3,CAISEFGTQTQYF,TGTGCCATCAGTGAGTTTGGGACGCAGACCCAGTACTTC
TRBD1,TRBJ1-2,NA,TRBV18,CASSPAGTGLGYTF,TGTGCCAGCTCACCAGCAGGGACAGGGCTCGGCTACACCTTC
TRBD1,TRBJ1-1,NA,TRBV28,CASRNWDSSNTEAFF,TGTGCCAGCAGGAATTGGGACAGCTCGAACACTGAAGCTTTCTTT
NA,TRBJ1-3,NA,TRBV6-1,CASSVPGSGSTIYF,TGTGCCAGCAGTGTCCCGGGATCTGGAAGCACCATATATTTT
TRBD1,TRBJ2-5,NA,TRBV6-5,CASSGGAEDETQYF,TGTGCCAGTTCAGGGGGCGCGGAGGACGAGACCCAGTACTTC
TRBD2,TRBJ2-7,NA,TRBV7-9,CASSPRSGSRYEQYF,TGTGCCAGCAGCCCAAGAAGCGGGAGTCGCTACGAGCAGTACTTC
TRBD2,TRBJ2-3,NA,TRBV27,CASSQVLAGADTQYF,TGTGCCAGCAGTCAAGTTCTTGCGGGAGCAGATACGCAGTATTTT
NA,TRBJ2-5,NA,TRBV18,CASTEAAFQETQYF,TGTGCCAGCACAGAAGCGGCATTTCAAGAGACCCAGTACTTC
NA,TRBJ2-1,once,TRBV20-1,CSARRDLKQFF,TGCAGTGCGCGGAGGGACCTCAAGCAGTTCTTC
NA,TRBJ2-2,NA,TRBV6-6,CASSPGVVFTGELFF,TGTGCCAGCAGTCCAGGGGTGGTGTTCACCGGGGAGCTGTTTTTT
NA,TRBJ2-5,NA,TRBV7-3,CASSLLGSDSQYF,TGTGCCAGCAGCTTATTAGGGTCGGATTCCCAGTACTTC
NA,TRBJ2-1,NA,TRBV6-5,CASSFRAGEQFF,TGTGCCAGCAGTTTCCGGGCGGGAGAGCAGTTCTTC
NA,TRBJ2-7,NA,TRBV6-1,CASTQGPYEQYF,TGTGCCAGCACTCAGGGTCCCTACGAGCAGTACTTC
NA,TRBJ2-5,NA,TRBV7-2,CASSQSGQVQETQYF,TGTGCCAGCAGCCAATCAGGACAAGTACAAGAGACCCAGTACTTC
NA,TRBJ2-2,NA,TRBV5-1,CASGYRDDTGELFF,TGCGCCAGCGGATACAGGGATGACACCGGGGAGCTGTTTTTT
NA,TRBJ2-1,once,TRBV6-5,CASSSQGGGPYNEQFF,TGTGCCAGCAGTTCCCAGGGTGGGGGGCCCTACAATGAGCAGTTCTTC
NA,TRBJ2-2,NA,TRBV5-8,CASSFGGTNTGELFF,TGTGCCAGCAGCTTCGGCGGGACGAACACCGGGGAGCTGTTTTTT
NA,TRBJ2-7,once,TRBV30,CAWEVVSSYEQYF,TGTGCCTGGGAAGTCGTGAGCTCCTACGAGCAGTACTTC
TRBD1,TRBJ1-2,NA,TRBV10-3,CAISEAGTGGNYGYTF,TGTGCCATCAGTGAGGCCGGGACAGGGGGTAACTATGGCTACACCTTC
NA,TRBJ2-1,NA,TRBV9,CASSVEVGTYNEQFF,TGTGCCAGCAGCGTAGAGGTAGGGACCTACAATGAGCAGTTCTTC
TRBD2,TRBJ2-3,NA,TRBV19,CASSMGGRGLAPLTDTQYF,TGTGCCAGTAGTATGGGGGGAAGGGGACTAGCCCCGCTCACAGATACGCAGTATTTT
TRBD2,TRBJ2-7,NA,TRBV5-4,CASSQSTSSGGAIREQYF,TGTGCCAGCAGCCAAAGTACGTCGAGCGGGGGGGCTATTCGGGAGCAGTACTTC
NA,TRBJ1-1,NA,TRBV27,CASSFSGLDTEAFF,TGTGCCAGCAGTTTTTCGGGGCTTGACACTGAAGCTTTCTTT
NA,TRBJ1-4,NA,TRBV5-5,CASSLSSNEKLFF,TGTGCCAGCAGCTTGTCCTCAAATGAAAAACTGTTTTTT